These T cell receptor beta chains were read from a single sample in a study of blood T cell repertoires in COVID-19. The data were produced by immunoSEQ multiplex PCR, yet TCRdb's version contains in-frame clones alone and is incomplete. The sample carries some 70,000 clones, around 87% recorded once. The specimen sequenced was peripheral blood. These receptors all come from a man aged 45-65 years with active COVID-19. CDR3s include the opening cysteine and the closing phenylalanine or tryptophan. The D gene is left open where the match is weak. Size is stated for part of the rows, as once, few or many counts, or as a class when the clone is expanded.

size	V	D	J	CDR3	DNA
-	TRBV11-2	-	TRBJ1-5	CASSPSAGNQPQHF	TGTGCCAGCAGCCCCTCGGCGGGCAATCAGCCCCAGCATTTT
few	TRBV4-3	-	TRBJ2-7	CASSQDISREQYF	TGCGCCAGCAGCCAAGATATTAGCCGAGAGCAGTACTTC
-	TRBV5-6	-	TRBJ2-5	CASGPQETQYF	TGTGCCAGCGGGCCTCAAGAGACCCAGTACTTC
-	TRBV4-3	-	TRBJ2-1	CASSQGRGGALDEQFF	TGCGCCAGCAGCCAAGGACGAGGGGGGGCCTTAGATGAGCAGTTCTTC
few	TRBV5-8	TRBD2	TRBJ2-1	CASSFGGAPGRYNEQFF	TGTGCCAGCAGCTTCGGGGGGGCCCCCGGGCGGTACAATGAGCAGTTCTTC
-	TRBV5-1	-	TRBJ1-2	CASSLELPVYGYTF	TGCGCCAGCAGCTTGGAACTCCCGGTCTATGGCTACACCTTC
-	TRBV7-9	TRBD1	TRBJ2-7	CASSLSRTGASGEQYF	TGTGCCAGCAGCTTATCCCGGACAGGGGCATCAGGCGAGCAGTACTTC
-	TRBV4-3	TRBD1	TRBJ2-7	CASSQDAATGAYEQYF	TGCGCCAGCAGCCAAGATGCAGCGACAGGGGCCTACGAGCAGTACTTC
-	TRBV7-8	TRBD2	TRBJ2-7	CASSPGTSGGQYEQYF	TGTGCCAGCAGCCCCGGGACTAGCGGGGGCCAATACGAGCAGTACTTC
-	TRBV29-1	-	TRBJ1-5	CSVETGQGQPQHF	TGCAGCGTTGAAACAGGTCAAGGTCAGCCCCAGCATTTT
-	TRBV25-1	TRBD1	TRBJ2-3	CASSGTGGLNTDTQYF	TGTGCCAGCAGTGGGACAGGGGGCCTAAACACAGATACGCAGTATTTT
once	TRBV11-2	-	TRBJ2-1	CASSLETDREQFF	TGTGCCAGCAGCTTAGAAACCGACAGGGAGCAGTTCTTC
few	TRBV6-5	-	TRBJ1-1	CASSYSGLAGASEAFF	TGTGCCAGCAGTTACTCGGGTCTGGCGGGGGCTTCTGAAGCTTTCTTT
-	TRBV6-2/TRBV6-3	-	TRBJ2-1	CASSYSGRDYNEQFF	TGTGCCAGCAGTTACTCGGGGCGGGATTACAATGAGCAGTTCTTC
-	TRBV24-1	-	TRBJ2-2	CATSRRSGELFF	TGTGCCACCAGTCGTCGGAGCGGGGAGCTGTTTTTT
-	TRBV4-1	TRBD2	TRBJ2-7	CASSLFSGGAIDEQYF	TGCGCCAGCAGCCTCTTTAGCGGGGGGGCCATTGACGAGCAGTACTTC
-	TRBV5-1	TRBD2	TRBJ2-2	CASSWASGYTGELFF	TGCGCCAGCAGCTGGGCTAGCGGGTACACCGGGGAGCTGTTTTTT
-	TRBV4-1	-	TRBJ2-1	CASSQEPGLGSYNEQFF	TGCGCCAGCAGCCAAGAACCAGGGCTAGGCTCCTACAATGAGCAGTTCTTC
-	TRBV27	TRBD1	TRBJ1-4	CASSFLGQGGEKLFF	TGTGCCAGCAGTTTCCTGGGACAGGGAGGTGAAAAACTGTTTTTT
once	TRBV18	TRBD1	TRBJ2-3	CASSAGTGPTDTQYF	TGTGCCAGCTCTGCCGGGACAGGGCCCACAGATACGCAGTATTTT
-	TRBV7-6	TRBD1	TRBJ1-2	CASSLGGDRARYGYTF	TGTGCCAGCAGCTTAGGGGGGGACAGGGCCCGTTATGGCTACACCTTC
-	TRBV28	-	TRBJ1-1	CASSRIQNTEAFF	TGTGCCAGCAGTCGCATACAAAACACTGAAGCTTTCTTT
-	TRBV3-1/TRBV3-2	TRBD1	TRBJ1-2	CASSQSLGTGDGYGYTF	TGTGCCAGCAGCCAGTCCCTCGGGACAGGGGATGGCTATGGCTACACCTTC
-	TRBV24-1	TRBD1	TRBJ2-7	CATSDTRDRTYEQYF	TGTGCCACCAGTGATACCCGGGACAGAACCTACGAGCAGTACTTC
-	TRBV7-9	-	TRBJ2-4	CASSILRAGRSKNIQYF	TGTGCCAGCAGCATCCTCCGGGCGGGGCGCTCCAAAAACATTCAGTACTTC
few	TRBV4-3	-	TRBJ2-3	CASSQARGGGGSTDTQYF	TGCGCCAGCAGCCAAGCGCGGGGAGGCGGGGGCAGCACAGATACGCAGTATTTT
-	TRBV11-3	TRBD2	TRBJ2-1	CASSSQGTSGRRTYNEQFF	TGTGCCAGCAGCTCCCAAGGGACTAGCGGGAGGAGGACCTACAATGAGCAGTTCTTC
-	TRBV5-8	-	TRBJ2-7	CASSLVRGYEQYF	TGTGCCAGCAGCTTGGTCAGGGGATACGAGCAGTACTTC
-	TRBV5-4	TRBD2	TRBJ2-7	CASSTFGTSGYEQYF	TGTGCCAGCAGTACCTTCGGGACTAGCGGATACGAGCAGTACTTC
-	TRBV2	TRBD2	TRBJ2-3	CASKAGGFTDTQYF	TGTGCCAGCAAGGCGGGGGGGTTCACAGATACGCAGTATTTT
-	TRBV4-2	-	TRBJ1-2	CASRDAGSGYTF	TGTGCCAGCAGAGATGCAGGGTCCGGCTACACCTTC
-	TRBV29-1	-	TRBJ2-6	CSVGWAASSGANVLTF	TGCAGCGTTGGCTGGGCAGCTTCCTCTGGGGCCAACGTCCTGACTTTC
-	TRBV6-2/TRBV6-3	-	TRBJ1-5	CASSQDWASNQPQHF	TGTGCCAGCAGTCAGGACTGGGCGAGCAATCAGCCCCAGCATTTT
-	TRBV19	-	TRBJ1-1	CASSPPDTTNTEAFF	TGTGCCAGTTCTCCCCCTGACACAACGAACACTGAAGCTTTCTTT
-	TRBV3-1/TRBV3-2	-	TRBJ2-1	CASSQGSGEQFF	TGTGCCAGCAGCCAAGGGTCGGGTGAGCAGTTCTTC
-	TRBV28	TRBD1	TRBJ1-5	CASTEPTGGGNQPQHF	TGTGCCAGCACCGAACCGACAGGGGGGGGCAATCAGCCCCAGCATTTT
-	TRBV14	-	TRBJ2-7	CASSFSGFSEQYF	TGTGCCAGCAGCTTTTCCGGTTTTAGCGAGCAGTACTTC
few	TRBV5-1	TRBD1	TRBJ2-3	CASAGTATDTQYF	TGCGCCAGCGCCGGGACAGCCACAGATACGCAGTATTTT
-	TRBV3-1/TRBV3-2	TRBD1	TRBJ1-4	CASSRDRGRFGEKLFF	TGTGCCAGCAGCCGGGACAGGGGGCGCTTCGGGGAAAAACTGTTTTTT
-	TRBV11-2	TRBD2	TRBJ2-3	CASSLAPGLGDTQYF	TGTGCCAGCAGCTTAGCCCCGGGACTAGGAGATACGCAGTATTTT
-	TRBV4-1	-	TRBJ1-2	CASSRPDTYYGYTF	TGCGCCAGCAGCAGGCCGGACACCTACTATGGCTACACCTTC
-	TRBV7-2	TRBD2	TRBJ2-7	CASRHLGGSGDEQYF	TGTGCCAGCAGGCATCTCGGCGGGAGTGGCGACGAGCAGTACTTC
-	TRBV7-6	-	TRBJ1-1	CASSLDKNTEAFF	TGTGCCAGCAGCCTCGACAAGAACACTGAAGCTTTCTTT
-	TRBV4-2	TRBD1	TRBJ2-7	CASSPGTGETYEQYF	TGTGCCAGCAGCCCCGGGACAGGGGAGACCTACGAGCAGTACTTC
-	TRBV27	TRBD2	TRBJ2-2	CASSLSSGGGRAPTGELFF	TGTGCCAGCAGTTTATCGAGTGGGGGCGGGAGGGCCCCCACCGGGGAGCTGTTTTTT